The clone carrying this T cell receptor (beta chain) was observed at least ten times. Germline loops: CDR1 SQVTM, CDR2 ANQGSEA. The V segment lost 0 bases and the J segment 2 bases; nucleotides outside the gene matches: 5. The CDR3 runs 15 residues. Primers used in a second PCR of roughly 6 to 11 cycles were a sample-barcoded 5' primer and a J-beta primer mix. TCRdb analysed the 5' RACE reads with MiXCR anew, one entry per CDR3 protein. The sample has under 850,000 distinct CDR3 sequences, approximately 35% seen once. This sample was included in a study of blood T cells in healthy people across ages. The clonotype comes from a man between 18 and 35 years old in good health. The sequencing sample was made of blood. The V gene is TRBV29-1, the J gene TRBJ2-3; 7 nucleotides agree with TRBD2. The CDR3: CSVEDSGGLTDTQYF. The CDR3 DNA reads TGCAGCGTTGAAGATTCGGGGGGTCTCACAGATACGCAGTATTTT.